The rows below give T cell receptor beta chains drawn from one sample of a study of PD-1 blockade in classical Hodgkin lymphoma. Clones were sequenced by immunoSEQ multiplex PCR, and TCRdb holds only the in-frame ones, with some missing. Of some 93,000 clones in the sample, around 80% were seen once. The sequenced sample was peripheral blood mononuclear cells (PBMCs), obtained before the fourth cycle of nivolumab. The receptors shown here come from a human donor with classical Hodgkin lymphoma. CDR3s include the opening cysteine and the closing phenylalanine or tryptophan. Fields, in order: D gene, V gene, J gene, clone size, CDR3 protein, CDR3 DNA. The D gene is left open where the match is weak. Part of the rows lack a size; the others show once, few, many or a class for expanded clones.

.,TRBV5-1,TRBJ2-1,.,CASSLILARNEQFF,TGCGCCAGCAGCTTGATCCTAGCGAGGAATGAGCAGTTCTTC
TRBD1,TRBV7-9,TRBJ1-4,few,CASSLGQGKYEKLFF,TGTGCCAGCAGCTTGGGACAGGGAAAATATGAAAAACTGTTTTTT
TRBD1,TRBV10-3,TRBJ1-1,.,CAISPGQVNTEAFF,TGTGCCATCAGTCCCGGACAGGTGAACACTGAAGCTTTCTTT
TRBD1,TRBV5-4,TRBJ1-3,.,CASSLLGTGSGNTIYF,TGTGCCAGCAGCCTCCTCGGGACAGGCTCTGGAAACACCATATATTTT
TRBD1,TRBV18,TRBJ2-1,.,CASSPSGTGGYDEQFF,TGTGCCAGCTCACCCTCCGGGACAGGGGGCTACGATGAGCAGTTCTTC
.,TRBV5-6,TRBJ1-4,.,CASSFWLVNEKLFF,TGTGCCAGCAGCTTTTGGTTGGTCAATGAAAAACTGTTTTTT
.,TRBV7-9,TRBJ1-1,once,CASSSPGLEYTEAFF,TGTGCCAGCAGCTCCCCAGGGTTGGAATACACTGAAGCTTTCTTT
.,TRBV19,TRBJ1-2,.,CASSIPPGTLNYGYTF,TGTGCCAGTAGTATCCCCCCAGGAACCCTTAACTATGGCTACACCTTC
.,TRBV7-3,TRBJ1-5,.,CASSQTPDQPQHF,TGTGCCAGCAGCCAAACTCCCGATCAGCCCCAGCATTTT
.,TRBV18,TRBJ1-1,.,CASSVRGADTEAFF,TGTGCCAGCTCCGTCCGGGGGGCGGACACTGAAGCTTTCTTT
.,TRBV2,TRBJ2-2,.,CASTGYTRTGELFF,TGTGCCAGCACGGGTTATACGAGGACCGGGGAGCTGTTTTTT
.,TRBV9,TRBJ2-2,.,CASSPGLFINTGELFF,TGTGCCAGCAGCCCGGGACTGTTCATAAACACCGGGGAGCTGTTTTTT
.,TRBV18,TRBJ2-7,.,CASSPNNPYEQYF,TGTGCCAGCTCACCAAATAACCCCTACGAGCAGTACTTC
TRBD1,TRBV18,TRBJ1-5,.,CASSPGQAGHQPQHF,TGTGCCAGCTCACCAGGACAGGCGGGACATCAGCCCCAGCATTTT
.,TRBV2,TRBJ2-3,.,CASNRVTDTQYF,TGTGCCAGCAACAGGGTTACAGATACGCAGTATTTT
.,TRBV9,TRBJ2-4,.,CASSVAQGNIQYF,TGTGCCAGCAGCGTAGCTCAGGGGAACATTCAGTACTTC
TRBD1,TRBV4-1,TRBJ1-1,.,CASSRDRVNTEAFF,TGCGCCAGCAGCCGGGACAGAGTAAACACTGAAGCTTTCTTT
.,TRBV19,TRBJ1-4,few,CASSKQGQRGEKLFF,TGTGCCAGTAGTAAGCAGGGGCAGCGGGGTGAAAAACTGTTTTTT
.,TRBV19,TRBJ1-2,.,CASTPDGKSNYGYTF,TGTGCCAGTACCCCGGACGGAAAAAGTAACTATGGCTACACCTTC
.,TRBV18,TRBJ1-4,.,CASSPGASATNEKLFF,TGTGCCAGCTCACCAGGAGCGTCTGCAACTAATGAAAAACTGTTTTTT
TRBD2,TRBV27,TRBJ2-7,once,CASSLGLAGPYEQYF,TGTGCCAGCAGTTTAGGGCTAGCGGGACCCTACGAGCAGTACTTC
TRBD1,TRBV27,TRBJ1-1,.,CASSLTRDRAKAFF,TGTGCCAGCAGCCTTACCCGGGACAGGGCTAAAGCTTTCTTT
TRBD1,TRBV28,TRBJ1-5,.,CASSLQGAWNQPQHF,TGTGCCAGCAGTCTACAGGGGGCCTGGAATCAGCCCCAGCATTTT
.,TRBV7-9,TRBJ2-1,.,CASTLRRNNEQFF,TGTGCCAGCACCTTGCGGAGGAACAATGAGCAGTTCTTC
.,TRBV19,TRBJ2-2,.,CASSIWGSTGELFF,TGTGCCAGTAGTATCTGGGGTAGCACCGGGGAGCTGTTTTTT
.,TRBV7-9,TRBJ2-1,.,CASSLGLNEQFF,TGTGCCAGCAGCTTAGGACTCAATGAGCAGTTCTTC
.,TRBV2,TRBJ2-3,many,CASSAEGADTQYF,TGTGCCAGCAGTGCGGAGGGAGCGGATACGCAGTATTTT
.,TRBV7-2,TRBJ1-1,.,CASSLVQNTEAFF,TGTGCCAGCAGCTTAGTCCAAAACACTGAAGCTTTCTTT
TRBD1,TRBV5-4,TRBJ2-1,once,CASPGTGLPYNEQFF,TGTGCCAGCCCCGGGACAGGGTTACCATACAATGAGCAGTTCTTC
.,TRBV11-2,TRBJ2-3,.,CASSLVFFRTPLNTQYF,TGTGCCAGCAGCTTAGTTTTTTTCCGGACGCCTCTCAATACGCAGTATTTT
.,TRBV4-1,TRBJ2-5,.,CASAPWEQQETQYF,TGCGCCAGCGCACCATGGGAGCAGCAAGAGACCCAGTACTTC
.,TRBV7-9,TRBJ1-4,once,CASSRARDARELFF,TGTGCCAGCAGCCGGGCCCGGGACGCGAGGGAACTGTTTTTT
.,TRBV7-2,TRBJ1-2,.,CASSLDSGRGYTF,TGTGCCAGCAGCTTAGACTCAGGGAGGGGCTACACCTTC
.,TRBV12-5,TRBJ1-6,few,CASGLKGGSNSPLHF,TGTGCTAGTGGTTTAAAGGGCGGTAGTAATTCACCCCTCCACTTT
TRBD1,TRBV18,TRBJ2-2,few,CASSLGQEGSGTGELFF,TGTGCCAGCTCACTGGGACAGGAAGGATCTGGGACCGGGGAGCTGTTTTTT
.,TRBV15,TRBJ2-3,.,CATSRGSISTDTQYF,TGTGCCACCAGCAGAGGATCTATAAGCACAGATACGCAGTATTTT
.,TRBV29-1,TRBJ1-1,.,CSVRSGLRPAEAFF,TGCAGCGTGAGATCGGGACTCCGGCCCGCTGAAGCTTTCTTT
.,TRBV29-1,TRBJ1-2,few,CSVDSDNYGYTF,TGCAGCGTTGACAGTGACAACTATGGCTACACCTTC